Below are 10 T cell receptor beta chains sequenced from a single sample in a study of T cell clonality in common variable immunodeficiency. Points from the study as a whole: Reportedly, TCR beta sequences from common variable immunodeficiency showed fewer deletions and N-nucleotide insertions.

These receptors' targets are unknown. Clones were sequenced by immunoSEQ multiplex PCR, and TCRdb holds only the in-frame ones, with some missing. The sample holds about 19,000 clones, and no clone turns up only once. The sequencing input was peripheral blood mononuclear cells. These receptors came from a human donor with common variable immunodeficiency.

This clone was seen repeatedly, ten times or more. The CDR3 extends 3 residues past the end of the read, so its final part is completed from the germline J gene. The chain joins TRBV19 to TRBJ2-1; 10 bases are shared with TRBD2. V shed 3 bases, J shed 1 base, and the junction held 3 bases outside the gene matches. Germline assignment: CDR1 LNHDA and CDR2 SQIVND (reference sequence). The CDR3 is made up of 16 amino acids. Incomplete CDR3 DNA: TGTGCCAGTAGTATGGGTAGCGGGGGGTCCTACAATGAG. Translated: CASSMGSGGSYNE. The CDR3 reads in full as CASSMGSGGSYNEQFF.

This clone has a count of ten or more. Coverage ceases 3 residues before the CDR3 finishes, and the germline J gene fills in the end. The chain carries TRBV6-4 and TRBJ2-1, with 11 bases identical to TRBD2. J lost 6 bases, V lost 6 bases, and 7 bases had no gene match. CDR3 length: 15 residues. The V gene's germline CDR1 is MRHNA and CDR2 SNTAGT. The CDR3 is CASRTLAGVGNEQFF. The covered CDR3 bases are TGTGCCAGCAGAACACTAGCGGGAGTTGGCAATGAG.

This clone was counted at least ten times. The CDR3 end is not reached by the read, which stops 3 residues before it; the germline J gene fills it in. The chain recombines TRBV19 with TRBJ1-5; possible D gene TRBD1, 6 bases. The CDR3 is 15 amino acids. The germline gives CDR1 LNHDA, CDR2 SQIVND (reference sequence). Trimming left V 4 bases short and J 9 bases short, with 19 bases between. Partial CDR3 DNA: TGTGCCAGTAGTACGTCATGGACAGCCCCCGCGCCC. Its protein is CASSTSWTAPAP. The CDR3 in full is CASSTSWTAPAPQHF.

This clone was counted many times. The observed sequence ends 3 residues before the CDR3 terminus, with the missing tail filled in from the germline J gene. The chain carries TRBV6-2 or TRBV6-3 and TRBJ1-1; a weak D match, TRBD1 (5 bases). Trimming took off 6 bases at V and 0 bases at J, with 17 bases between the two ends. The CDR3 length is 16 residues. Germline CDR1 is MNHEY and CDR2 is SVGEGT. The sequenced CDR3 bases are TGTGCCAGCAGCGACCAGGGCTTACTCATGAACACTGAA. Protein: CASSDQGLLMNTE. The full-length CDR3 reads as CASSDQGLLMNTEAFF.

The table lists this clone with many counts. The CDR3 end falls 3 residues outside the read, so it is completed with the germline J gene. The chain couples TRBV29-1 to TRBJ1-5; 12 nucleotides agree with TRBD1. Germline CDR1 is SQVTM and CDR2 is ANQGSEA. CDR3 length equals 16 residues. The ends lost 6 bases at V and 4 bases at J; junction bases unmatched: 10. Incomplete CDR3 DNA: TGCAGCGTGACTACCGGGACAGGGGGCGCGAATCAGCCC. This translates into CSVTTGTGGANQP. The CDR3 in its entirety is CSVTTGTGGANQPQHF.

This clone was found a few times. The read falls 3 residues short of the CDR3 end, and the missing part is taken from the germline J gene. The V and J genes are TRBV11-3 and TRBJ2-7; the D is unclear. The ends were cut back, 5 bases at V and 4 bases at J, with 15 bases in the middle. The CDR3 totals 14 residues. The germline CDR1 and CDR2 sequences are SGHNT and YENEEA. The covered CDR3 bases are TGTGCCAGCAGCCCAGGTGGTGTTCGGTACGAG. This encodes CASSPGGVRYE. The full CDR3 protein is CASSPGGVRYEQYF. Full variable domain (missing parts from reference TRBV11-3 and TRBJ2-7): EAGVVQSPRYKIIEKKQPVAFWCNPISGHNTLYWYLQNLGQGPELLIRYENEEAVDDSQLPKDRFSAERLKGVDSTLKIQPAELGDSAVYLCASSPGGVRYEQYFGPGTRLTVT.

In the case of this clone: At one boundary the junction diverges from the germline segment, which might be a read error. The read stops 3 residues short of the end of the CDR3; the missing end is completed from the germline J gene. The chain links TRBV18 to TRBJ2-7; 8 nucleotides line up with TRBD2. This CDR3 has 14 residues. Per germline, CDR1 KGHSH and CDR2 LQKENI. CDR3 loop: CAGSPGGLPYEQYF. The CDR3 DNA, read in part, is TGTGCCGGCTCACCGGGGGGGCTCCCCTACGAG.

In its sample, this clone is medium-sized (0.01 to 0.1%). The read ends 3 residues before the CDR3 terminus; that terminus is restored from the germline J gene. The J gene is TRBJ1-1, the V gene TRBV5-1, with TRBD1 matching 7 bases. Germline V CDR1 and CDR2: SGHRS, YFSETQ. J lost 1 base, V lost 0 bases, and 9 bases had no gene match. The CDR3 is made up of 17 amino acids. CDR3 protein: CASSLDGNRGANTEAFF. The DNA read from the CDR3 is TGCGCCAGCAGCTTGGATGGAAACAGGGGAGCGAACACTGAA.

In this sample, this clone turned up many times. The CDR3 DNA, read in part, is TGTGCCAGCAGTGAAGACCCCGGGACTAGTGCAGATACG. This gives the protein CASSEDPGTSADT. The entire CDR3 protein is CASSEDPGTSADTQYF. The J gene is TRBJ2-3, the V gene TRBV6-1, with TRBD2 matching 8 bases. The DNA ends 3 residues before the CDR3 does, and the rest of the CDR3 is filled in from the germline J gene. The germline V gene encodes CDR1 MNHNS and CDR2 SASEGT. The trim removed 1 base at V and 4 bases at J, leaving 7 bases unmatched. CDR3 length equals 16 residues.

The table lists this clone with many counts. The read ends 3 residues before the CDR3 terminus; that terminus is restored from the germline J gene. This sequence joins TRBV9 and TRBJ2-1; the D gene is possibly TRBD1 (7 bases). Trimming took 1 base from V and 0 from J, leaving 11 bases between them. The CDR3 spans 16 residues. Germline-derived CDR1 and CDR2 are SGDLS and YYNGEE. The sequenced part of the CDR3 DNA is TGTGCCAGCAGCGTACAGGGGGGCAGCTCCTACAATGAG. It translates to CASSVQGGSSYNE. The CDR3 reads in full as CASSVQGGSSYNEQFF.